One sample yielded the 22 T cell receptor beta chains listed below, sequenced in a study of early T cells in non-severe SARS-CoV-2 infection. In TCRdb, the 5' RACE reads were re-called with MiXCR into one record per CDR3 protein. This table has 75,000 to 100,000 distinct CDR3 sequences, more than 13% appearing once. Sequenced material: whole blood. The receptors derive from an adult who was a healthcare worker with PCR-confirmed SARS-CoV-2 infection or an uninfected control (not recorded which).

This clonotype was detected ten times or more. V usage is TRBV7-3 and J usage is TRBJ2-5; maybe TRBD2 (5 bases). From germline, CDR1 is SGHTA and CDR2 FQGTGA. V was trimmed by 3 bases and J by 2 bases, leaving 7 bases between them. The CDR3 length is 13 residues. For the CDR3, the DNA is TGTGCCAGCAGCTTGCGCGGGCAAGAGACCCAGTACTTC. This codes for CASSLRGQETQYF. The full variable domain, in which reference TRBV7-3 and TRBJ2-5 provide the parts outside the CDR3, is GAGVSQTPSNKVTEKGKYVELRCDPISGHTALYWYRQSLGQGPEFLIYFQGTGAADDSGLPNDRFFAVRPEGSVSTLKIQRTERGDSAVYLCASSLRGQETQYFGPGTRLLVL.

At least ten counts were recorded for this clonotype. The chain is built from TRBV11-2 and TRBJ2-3; D unresolved. There are 13 residues in the CDR3. Per germline, CDR1 SGHAT and CDR2 FQNNGV. V lost 1 base, J lost 4 bases, and 6 bases lay in between. The CDR3: CASSLVVSDTQYF. The DNA of the CDR3 is TGTGCCAGCAGCTTAGTGGTTTCAGATACGCAGTATTTT.

This clonotype was detected a few times. The chain employs TRBV6-1 and TRBJ2-1; unclear D gene. There are 12 residues in the CDR3. Trimming shortened V by 1 base and J by 9 bases, and 7 bases separated the two germline ends. Per germline, CDR1 MNHNS and CDR2 SASEGT. CDR3 in amino acids: CASSEGLFEQFF. The CDR3 DNA reads TGTGCCAGCAGTGAAGGGTTGTTTGAGCAGTTCTTC.

As concerns this clonotype: The final CDR3 position lacks the conserved phenylalanine or tryptophan, pointing to a likely read error. The genes are TRBV12-3 or TRBV12-4 and TRBJ2-4; perhaps TRBD1 as D (6 bases). The CDR3 covers 13 residues. The germline V and J ends were trimmed by 3 bases and 8 bases, with 11 bases remaining between them. CDR3 region: CASSLIRGDIQYL. CDR3 nucleotide sequence: TGTGCCAGCAGTTTGATCAGGGGAGACATTCAGTACTTG.

This clonotype was seen a handful of times. The chain carries TRBV11-2 and TRBJ2-3; possible D gene TRBD1, 6 bases. The CDR3 consists of 15 residues. Looked up from germline, CDR1 is SGHAT and CDR2 is FQNNGV. Trimming removed 0 bases at V and 2 bases at J, with 9 bases between. The CDR3 sequence: CASSLEGHNTDTQYF. The CDR3 DNA is TGTGCCAGCAGCTTAGAGGGACACAACACAGATACGCAGTATTTT.

This clonotype has a count of ten or more. The gene calls are TRBV7-9 and TRBJ2-1; 11 nucleotides match TRBD2. J gave up 8 bases and V 5 bases, and 11 bases lay outside the gene matches. This CDR3 region has 16 residues. Germline V gene lookup returns CDR1 SEHNR and CDR2 FQNEAQ (reference sequence). The CDR3 here is CASSPDTSGSFDEQFF. DNA of the CDR3: TGTGCCAGCAGCCCAGATACTAGCGGGAGTTTTGATGAGCAGTTCTTC.

V and J are TRBV2 and TRBJ1-2; 8 positions agree with TRBD1. V lost 8 bases, J lost 3 bases, and 5 bases stayed unmatched. The CDR3 spans 13 residues. Per germline, CDR1 SNHLY and CDR2 FYNNEI. This CDR3 is CASLTGEDYGYTF. For the CDR3, the DNA is TGTGCCAGCTTGACAGGGGAAGACTATGGCTACACCTTC.

This clonotype was recorded a few times. The chain links TRBV9 to TRBJ2-1, with TRBD2 identical over 7 bases. V shed 3 bases, J shed 5 bases, and the junction held 5 bases outside the gene matches. Per the germline V gene, CDR1 is SGDLS and CDR2 is YYNGEE. CDR3 length equals 14 residues. CDR3 sequence (DNA): TGTGCCAGCAGCGCAACCGGGACTAACAATGAGCAGTTCTTC. This sequence encodes CASSATGTNNEQFF.

This clonotype has only a few counts. J is TRBJ1-1 and V is TRBV13, with TRBD1 matching 10 bases. The CDR3 runs 16 residues. V shed 5 bases and J 6 bases; nucleotides not matched to a gene: 12. CDR1 and CDR2 from the germline V gene are PRHDT and FYEKMQ (reference sequence). CDR3 residues: CASSGPGQGIRAEAFF. Here the CDR3 DNA reads TGTGCCAGCAGCGGGCCGGGACAGGGGATAAGGGCTGAAGCTTTCTTT.

This clonotype occurred a few times. The chain recombines TRBV7-6 with TRBJ1-1; D is possibly TRBD1 (6 bases). The CDR3 sequence is 13 residues long. Trimming cost V 5 bases and J 1 base, with 8 bases left between them. Germline CDR1 is SGHVS and CDR2 is FNYEAQ. The CDR3 here is CASSEGQNTEAFF. The CDR3 DNA reads as TGTGCCAGCAGCGAGGGACAGAACACTGAAGCTTTCTTT.

This clonotype was seen a few times. The chain uses TRBV25-1 and TRBJ2-7; 8 bases line up with TRBD2. The trim removed 5 bases at V and 6 bases at J, leaving 12 bases unmatched. The CDR3 has 15 amino acids. Germline V CDR1 and CDR2: MGHDK, SYGVNS. This chain's CDR3 is CASSFQAGVSLEQYF. DNA of the CDR3: TGTGCCAGCAGTTTTCAAGCGGGAGTTAGTCTCGAGCAGTACTTC.

V usage is TRBV28 and J usage is TRBJ1-6; D gene ambiguous. The CDR3 is made up of 16 amino acids. Per germline, CDR1 MDHEN and CDR2 SYDVKM. Between the trimmed V and J ends, which lost 6 bases and 2 bases, there was a span of 14 bases. CDR3 protein: CASSPPDTAYNSPLHF. The CDR3 region has the DNA TGTGCCAGCAGCCCCCCCGACACTGCCTATAATTCACCCCTCCACTTT.

At least ten counts were recorded for this clonotype. The V and J genes are TRBV7-2 and TRBJ1-4; no reliable D call. Germline-derived CDR1 and CDR2 are SGHTA and FQGNSA. V lost 1 base and J lost 1, with 7 bases in between. This CDR3 region has 15 residues. The CDR3 region has the DNA TGTGCCAGCAGCTTAGAGGCCCTAACTAATGAAAAACTGTTTTTT. Its translation is CASSLEALTNEKLFF. Full variable domain (outside the CDR3, taken from reference TRBV7-2 and TRBJ1-4): GAGVSQSPSNKVTEKGKDVELRCDPISGHTALYWYRQSLGQGLEFLIYFQGNSAPDKSGLPSDRFSAERTGGSVSTLTIQRTQQEDSAVYLCASSLEALTNEKLFFGSGTQLSVL.

The J gene is TRBJ1-1, the V gene TRBV9; tentatively, D is TRBD1 (5 bases). The CDR3 covers 16 residues. The V gene lost 4 bases and the J gene lost 0 bases, with 16 bases spanning the gap. Looked up from germline, CDR1 is SGDLS and CDR2 is YYNGEE. CDR3 residues: CASSTPKGSLNTEAFF. In nucleotides, the CDR3 is TGTGCCAGCAGCACCCCAAAGGGGTCCCTGAACACTGAAGCTTTCTTT.

The chain joins TRBV10-3 to TRBJ2-3; a possible D gene is TRBD2 (5 bases). CDR3 length: 16 residues. Germline assignment: CDR1 ENHRY and CDR2 SYGVKD. V was shortened by 4 bases and J by 6 bases, with 20 bases between the two germline ends. The CDR3 sequence: CAISAWTGPIPDTQYF. Here the CDR3 DNA reads TGTGCCATCAGTGCCTGGACTGGACCCATCCCCGATACGCAGTATTTT.

This clonotype came up many times. The chain recombines TRBV15 with TRBJ1-5, with 8 bases identical to TRBD1. Germline V CDR1 and CDR2: LNHNV, YYDKDF (reference sequence). This CDR3 spans 15 amino acids. V gave up 5 bases and J gave up 3 bases; unmatched junction bases: 6. In nucleotides, the CDR3 is TGTGCCACCAGCGCCCACAGGGGGATCAATCAGCCCCAGCATTTT. It is translated as CATSAHRGINQPQHF.

V gene TRBV5-1 combines with J gene TRBJ2-3, with 8 bases aligning to TRBD2. V dropped 4 bases and J dropped 1; count of bases not matched to a gene: 5. Germline CDR1 is SGHRS and CDR2 is YFSETQ. There are 15 residues in the CDR3. The CDR3 DNA reads as TGCGCCAGCAGCAGACCAGCGGGAGGCACAGATACGCAGTATTTT. Protein product: CASSRPAGGTDTQYF.

The table lists this clonotype with a few counts. The J gene is TRBJ2-5, the V gene TRBV28, with 7 bases that match TRBD2. The CDR3 is made up of 13 amino acids. Losses at the gene ends were 2 bases for V and 3 bases for J; bases not matched to a gene: 0. Per germline, CDR1 MDHEN and CDR2 SYDVKM. The CDR3 reads CASSLSGEETQYF. The CDR3 DNA sequence: TGTGCCAGCAGTTTAAGCGGGGAAGAGACCCAGTACTTC.

J is TRBJ2-3 and V is TRBV28; 11 positions agree with TRBD2. The V and J ends lost 5 bases and 8 bases, in that order; junction bases with no gene match: 9. Germline CDR1 is MDHEN and CDR2 is SYDVKM. The CDR3 has 15 residues. DNA of the CDR3: TGTGCCAGCAGTACGCCGGGACTAGCGGTTAGTACGCAGTATTTT. Encoded protein: CASSTPGLAVSTQYF. The whole variable domain, filled in from reference TRBV28 and TRBJ2-3, reads DVKVTQSSRYLVKRTGEKVFLECVQDMDHENMFWYRQDPGLGLRLIYFSYDVKMKEKGDIPEGYSVSREKKERFSLILESASTNQTSMYLCASSTPGLAVSTQYFGPGTRLTVL.

This chain joins TRBV28 and TRBJ1-1; unclear D gene. Trimming removed 4 bases at V and 1 base at J, with 13 bases between. The germline gives CDR1 MDHEN, CDR2 SYDVKM. The length of the CDR3 is 15 residues. CDR3 amino acids: CASSSQVSGNTEAFF. The CDR3 DNA follows: TGTGCCAGCAGTTCCCAAGTATCAGGGAACACTGAAGCTTTCTTT. Looking up the rest from reference TRBV28 and TRBJ1-1 gives the full variable domain: DVKVTQSSRYLVKRTGEKVFLECVQDMDHENMFWYRQDPGLGLRLIYFSYDVKMKEKGDIPEGYSVSREKKERFSLILESASTNQTSMYLCASSSQVSGNTEAFFGQGTRLTVV.

The rearrangement links TRBV28 to TRBJ2-1; D remains ambiguous. V was clipped by 7 bases and J by 7 bases, with 8 bases between them. From germline, CDR1 is MDHEN and CDR2 SYDVKM. CDR3 length: 11 residues. The CDR3 region is CASTSRNEQFF. CDR3 nucleotide sequence: TGTGCCAGCACCTCTCGGAATGAGCAGTTCTTC.

J is TRBJ1-1 and V is TRBV5-1, with 7 bases that match TRBD1. V lost 5 bases to trimming and J lost 2 bases; unmatched junction nucleotides: 6. Germline CDR1 and CDR2: SGHRS and YFSETQ. The CDR3 covers 14 residues. This CDR3 reads CASSSGTANTEAFF. In nucleotides, the CDR3 is TGCGCCAGCAGTTCCGGGACAGCAAACACTGAAGCTTTCTTT.